This TCR beta chain emerged from a study of shared clonotypes between healthy human individuals. Across the whole study: For every donor, three CD4 naive, three CD4 memory, two CD8 naive and one CD8 memory plates were used. General observations from the study: Generally, estimated richness proved larger in naive subsets than it did in memory subsets.

This clone was observed once. Its antigen is not known. Some clones are missing from TCRdb's copy, which holds only in-frame ones; the method was immunoSEQ multiplex PCR. The sample includes just over 2,000,000 clones, about 95% of them seen just once. Partitioning of CD4+ cells yielded a CD45RA+ naive subset and a CD45RA-negative memory subset. This CDR3 spans 17 amino acids. From germline, CDR1 is ENHRY and CDR2 SYGVKD. V gave up 3 bases and J gave up 4 bases; unmatched junction bases: 12. This chain uses TRBV10-3 with TRBJ2-5; 9 bases are a match to TRBD2. The TCR originated in a man aged 18 to 35 in good health. The specimen was naive CD4+ T cells sorted from blood. Subset given: CD45RA+ positively selected. CDR3 sequence (DNA): TGTGCCATCAGTGATATACTGGCGGGGGGGCCGGGAGAGACCCAGTACTTC. Protein sequence: CAISDILAGGPGETQYF.